A selection of T cell receptor beta chains follows, all from one sample in a study of sequential checkpoint blockade in melanoma. Produced via immunoSEQ multiplex PCR; TCRdb's table is partial and in-frame only. The table has some 20,000 clones, 45% to 65% seen once. Sequencing used CD8+ T cells sorted from blood (inferred from file names), obtained from a patient given nivolumab and ipilimumab in sequence. The receptors shown here come from a human donor with melanoma. Each CDR3 is given with its conserved first and last residue.

v_call	cdr3_length	cdr3_aa
TRBV5-4	15	CASSSGGSSYNEQFF
TRBV6-1	14	CASGTTGALDEQYF
TRBV5-6	15	CASSVVGGAGETQYF
TRBV2	17	CASIFRWGQSSGNTIYF
TRBV6-6	14	CASSYEVGGYGYTF
TRBV27	16	CASSSQLAQNYNEQFF
TRBV30	13	CAWSPGLYEKLFF
TRBV28	17	CASSLSPDRFLYNEQFF
TRBV6-5	14	CASSWGTGSYEQYF
TRBV2	10	CASKLDTQYF
TRBV28	19	CASSLQIGARAPVRNTIYF
TRBV28	17	CASSLFRTGVSNYGYTF
TRBV5-6	14	CASSLRFPSTEAFF
TRBV7-2	16	CASSLGAGLEGNTIYF
TRBV7-9	13	CASRRTEWPEAFF
TRBV15	15	CATSTRSEENTEAFF
TRBV29-1	16	CSVEEGLAGVSGELFF
TRBV6-4	16	CASSDSGLAGYNEQFF
TRBV6-6	13	CASSQTRSYEQYF
TRBV5-3	15	CARSPSGGAHYEQYF
TRBV5-6	14	CASSSGGGFYEQYF
TRBV6-5	15	CASSYLLGKYNEQFF
TRBV6-5	15	CASSYSLAGDSPLHF
TRBV25-1	13	CASSAPLSYEQYF
TRBV6-5	16	CASSYLAGGLYNEQFF
TRBV4-1	16	CASSQDGGQGSYEQYF
TRBV7-6	16	CASSPRVEISTDTQYF
TRBV19	14	CASSTRGVNTEAFF
TRBV28	15	CASSGLISGGTGGFF
TRBV7-8	14	CASSLTGLTYEQYF